One and the same sample provided the 21 T cell receptor beta chains below, sequenced in a study of TIL therapy for anti-PD-1-resistant metastatic lung cancer. Sequencing used immunoSEQ v3. Libraries were prepared by immunoSEQ multiplex PCR; TCRdb keeps only in-frame clonotypes and omits some of them. This sample has some 57,000 clones, with around 87% found just once. The time point here: pre-treatment sample, taken before nivolumab and TIL therapy. The source was blood, collected at baseline. The receptors here all came from a person aged 25-80 years with non-small cell lung cancer.

V and J are TRBV6-1 and TRBJ2-1, with 10 bases lining up with TRBD2. The germline V gene encodes CDR1 MNHNS and CDR2 SASEGT. V dropped 4 bases and J dropped 1; count of bases not matched to a gene: 4. The CDR3 contains 16 residues. The CDR3: CASSVSLAGSYNEQFF. The DNA of the CDR3 is TGTGCCAGCAGTGTGTCACTAGCGGGGTCCTACAATGAGCAGTTCTTC.

The chain has TRBV7-6 and TRBJ2-7, with TRBD1 matching over 8 bases. After removal of 3 bases from V and 3 bases from J, the junction contained 4 bases not matched to a gene. Germline CDR1 and CDR2: SGHVS and FNYEAQ. This CDR3 has 14 amino acids. The CDR3 DNA reads as TGTGCCAGCAGCTTGGACAGGGCAGACTACGAGCAGTACTTC. Its protein is CASSLDRADYEQYF.

The chain combines TRBV27 with TRBJ2-3, with a tentative D call TRBD1 (6 bases). V gave up 6 bases and J gave up 2 bases, with 12 bases separating them. The CDR3 covers 14 residues. Per germline, CDR1 MNHEY and CDR2 SMNVEV (reference sequence). In DNA, the CDR3 is TGTGCCAGCAGCCGGACAGATGACACAGATACGCAGTATTTT. Amino acid sequence: CASSRTDDTDTQYF.

The V and J genes are TRBV30 and TRBJ2-3; D gene uncertain. V lost 5 bases to trimming and J lost 7 bases, with 10 bases between them. Germline V gives CDR1 GTSNPN, CDR2 SVGIG (reference sequence). The CDR3 sequence is 11 residues long. DNA of the CDR3: TGTGCCTGGGGGGTTGACTATACGCAGTATTTT. Its translation is CAWGVDYTQYF.

This clone appeared a single time. The V call is TRBV7-2, the J call TRBJ2-2; D unresolved. V was cut by 3 bases and J by 6 bases, with 11 bases left in between. The CDR3 contains 14 residues. The V gene's germline CDR1 is SGHTA and CDR2 FQGNSA. The CDR3 region is CASSLSFRAGELFF. DNA for the CDR3: TGTGCCAGCAGCTTGTCTTTTCGGGCCGGGGAGCTGTTTTTT.

The chain has TRBV5-1 and TRBJ2-2; 12 positions agree with TRBD1. CDR1 and CDR2 from the germline V gene are SGHRS and YFSETQ. The CDR3 contains 14 residues. With 4 bases clipped from V and 8 bases from J, the junction kept 3 bases outside the gene matches. CDR3 region: CASSKGQGAGELFF. The CDR3 bases are TGCGCCAGCAGCAAGGGACAGGGGGCTGGGGAGCTGTTTTTT.

The chain carries TRBV5-6 and TRBJ2-7; 7 bases are shared with TRBD1. The ends lost 6 bases at V and 6 bases at J; junction bases unmatched: 12. The germline V gene has CDR1 SGHDT and CDR2 YYEEEE. This CDR3 spans 14 amino acids. The CDR3: CASTDRASASEQYF. As DNA, the CDR3 is TGTGCCAGCACCGACAGGGCTTCTGCTTCCGAGCAGTACTTC.

This chain connects TRBV9 to TRBJ2-7; a possible D gene is TRBD1 (6 bases). With 5 bases removed from V and 3 bases from J, the gap between germline ends came to 15 bases. Germline CDR1 is SGDLS and CDR2 is YYNGEE. The CDR3 consists of 14 residues. The CDR3 DNA sequence: TGTGCCAGCAGAGAAGGGGACACGGGCTACGAGCAGTACTTC. Protein: CASREGDTGYEQYF.

This clone occurred once. The chain is built from TRBV9 and TRBJ2-4; D is unresolved. Germline CDR1 SGDLS, CDR2 YYNGEE. This CDR3 is 14 amino acids long. V was clipped by 0 bases and J by 3 bases, with 7 bases between them. The CDR3 DNA is TGTGCCAGCAGCGTAGCCGCAGGCAAAAACATTCAGTACTTC. Amino acids: CASSVAAGKNIQYF. The entire variable domain, with the rest obtained from reference TRBV9 and TRBJ2-4, is as follows: DSGVTQTPKHLITATGQRVTLRCSPRSGDLSVYWYQQSLDQGLQFLIQYYNGEERAKGNILERFSAQQFPDLHSELNLSSLELGDSALYFCASSVAAGKNIQYFGAGTRLSVL.

The chain uses TRBV12-3 or TRBV12-4 and TRBJ1-5; D is unclear. The CDR3 has 13 amino acids. With 2 bases removed from V and 6 bases from J, the gap between germline ends came to 8 bases. As DNA, the CDR3 is TGTGCCAGCAGTTTACGACCGCTTCAGCCCCAGCATTTT. Its protein product is CASSLRPLQPQHF.

The chain employs TRBV27 and TRBJ2-5; 10 bases align to TRBD1. Germline V gives CDR1 MNHEY, CDR2 SMNVEV (reference sequence). J lost 2 bases, V lost 3 bases, and 3 bases had no gene match. The CDR3 runs 15 residues. In nucleotides, the CDR3 is TGTGCCAGCAGTTTTGGGACAGGGGCACAAGAGACCCAGTACTTC. Translated: CASSFGTGAQETQYF.

This clone showed up just once. The rearrangement uses TRBV5-1 and TRBJ2-2; no clear D. Per the germline V gene, CDR1 is SGHRS and CDR2 is YFSETQ. V lost 2 bases to trimming and J lost 2 bases, with 10 bases between them. CDR3 length equals 15 residues. The CDR3 protein is CASSLTDINTGELFF. CDR3 in DNA: TGCGCCAGCAGCTTAACCGATATCAACACCGGGGAGCTGTTTTTT.

The J gene is TRBJ1-1, the V gene TRBV27; 9 bases map to TRBD1. The CDR3 has 13 residues. CDR1 and CDR2 from the germline V gene are MNHEY and SMNVEV (reference sequence). Trimming took 5 bases from V and 3 from J; bases not matched to a gene: 1. CDR3 loop: CASSRDRDTEAFF. Written as DNA, the CDR3 is TGTGCCAGCAGTAGGGACAGGGACACTGAAGCTTTCTTT.

The V gene is TRBV27, the J gene TRBJ2-6; 7 bases are a match to TRBD1. The junction had 6 bases not matched to a gene; V was cut back by 6 bases and J by 4 bases. Germline lookup yields CDR1 MNHEY and CDR2 SMNVEV (reference sequence). The CDR3 runs 15 residues. The CDR3 sequence is CASRVTGSGANVLTF. CDR3 DNA: TGTGCCAGCAGGGTGACAGGGTCAGGGGCCAACGTCCTGACTTTC. The variable domain in full, with the rest retrieved from reference TRBV27 and TRBJ2-6, is EAQVTQNPRYLITVTGKKLTVTCSQNMNHEYMSWYRQDPGLGLRQIYYSMNVEVTDKGDVPEGYKVSRKEKRNFPLILESPSPNQTSLYFCASRVTGSGANVLTFGAGSRLTVL.

The chain is built from TRBV3-1 (or the pseudogene TRBV3-2) and TRBJ2-3; no firm D call. The CDR3 covers 16 residues. V was pared by 2 bases and J by 2 bases, with 14 bases between. The germline V gene has CDR1 LGHDT and CDR2 YNNKEL (reference sequence). The CDR3 region has the DNA TGTGCCAGCAGCCAAAGTCCCTTTGGCTACACAGATACGCAGTATTTT. This sequence encodes CASSQSPFGYTDTQYF.

V gene TRBV28 combines with J gene TRBJ2-1; D unresolved. Trimming left V 5 bases short and J 5 bases short, with 4 bases between. Per germline, CDR1 MDHEN and CDR2 SYDVKM. This CDR3 has 11 amino acids. Written as DNA, the CDR3 is TGTGCCAGCAGTACAGACAATGAGCAGTTCTTC. Protein product: CASSTDNEQFF.

The chain has TRBV30 and TRBJ2-7, with D possibly TRBD1 on 8 matching bases. CDR3 length: 13 residues. Between the trimmed V and J ends, which lost 1 base and 7 bases, there was a span of 14 bases. Per germline, CDR1 GTSNPN and CDR2 SVGIG (reference sequence). Here the CDR3 DNA reads TGTGCCTGGAGTGCCACAGGGGGGGGAGAGCAGTACTTC. This gives the protein CAWSATGGGEQYF.

J is TRBJ1-4 and V is TRBV19; D not certain. Trimming took off 6 bases at V and 5 bases at J, with 10 bases between the two ends. Germline CDR1 and CDR2: LNHDA and SQIVND (reference sequence). The CDR3 contains 13 residues. CDR3 coding DNA: TGTGCCAGTAGCACCTACAACAATGAAAAACTGTTTTTT. It translates to CASSTYNNEKLFF. Using reference TRBV19 and TRBJ1-4 for the parts outside the CDR3, the full variable domain is DGGITQSPKYLFRKEGQNVTLSCEQNLNHDAMYWYRQDPGQGLRLIYYSQIVNDFQKGDIAEGYSVSREKKESFPLTVTSAQKNPTAFYLCASSTYNNEKLFFGSGTQLSVL.

The chain employs TRBV27 and TRBJ2-6; D uncertain. Germline V gives CDR1 MNHEY, CDR2 SMNVEV (reference sequence). The CDR3 is 18 residues long. The V end lost 3 bases, the J end lost 0 bases, and 15 bases lay between the germline ends. This chain's CDR3 is CASSFQTATPSGANVLTF. CDR3 coding DNA: TGTGCCAGCAGTTTCCAGACTGCTACTCCCTCTGGGGCCAACGTCCTGACTTTC.

The rearrangement uses TRBV19 and TRBJ2-1; the match to TRBD2 covers 9 bases. Germline lookup yields CDR1 LNHDA and CDR2 SQIVND (reference sequence). This CDR3 contains 17 residues. V shed 3 bases and J 7 bases; nucleotides not matched to a gene: 13. This CDR3 reads CASSILPAGGPSNEQFF. DNA for the CDR3: TGTGCCAGTAGTATCCTCCCTGCGGGAGGGCCGAGTAATGAGCAGTTCTTC.

The CDR3 region has the DNA TGCGCCAGCAGCTTGGTCCCAATGGACAGGGCGGCGTTCGAGCAGTACTTC. This gives the protein CASSLVPMDRAAFEQYF. The chain is built from TRBV5-1 and TRBJ2-7; the match to TRBD1 covers 8 bases. Looked up from germline, CDR1 is SGHRS and CDR2 is YFSETQ. The junction had 14 bases not matched to a gene; V was cut back by 0 bases and J by 6 bases. CDR3 length: 17 residues.